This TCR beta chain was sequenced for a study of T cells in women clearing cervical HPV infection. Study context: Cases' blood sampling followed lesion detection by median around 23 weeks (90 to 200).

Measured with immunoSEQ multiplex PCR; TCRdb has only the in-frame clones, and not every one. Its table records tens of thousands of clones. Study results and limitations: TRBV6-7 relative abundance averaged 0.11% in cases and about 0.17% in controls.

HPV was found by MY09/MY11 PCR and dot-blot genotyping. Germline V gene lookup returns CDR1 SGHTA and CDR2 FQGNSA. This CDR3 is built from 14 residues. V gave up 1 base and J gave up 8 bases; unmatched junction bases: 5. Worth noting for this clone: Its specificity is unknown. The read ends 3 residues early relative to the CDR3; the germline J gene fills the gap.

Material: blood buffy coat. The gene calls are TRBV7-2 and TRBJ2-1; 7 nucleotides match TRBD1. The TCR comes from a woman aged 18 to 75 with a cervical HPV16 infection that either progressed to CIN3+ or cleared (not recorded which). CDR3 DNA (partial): TGTGCCAGCAGCTTAGGGACAGGACGCGATGAG. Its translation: CASSLGTGRDE. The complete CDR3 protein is CASSLGTGRDEQFF.